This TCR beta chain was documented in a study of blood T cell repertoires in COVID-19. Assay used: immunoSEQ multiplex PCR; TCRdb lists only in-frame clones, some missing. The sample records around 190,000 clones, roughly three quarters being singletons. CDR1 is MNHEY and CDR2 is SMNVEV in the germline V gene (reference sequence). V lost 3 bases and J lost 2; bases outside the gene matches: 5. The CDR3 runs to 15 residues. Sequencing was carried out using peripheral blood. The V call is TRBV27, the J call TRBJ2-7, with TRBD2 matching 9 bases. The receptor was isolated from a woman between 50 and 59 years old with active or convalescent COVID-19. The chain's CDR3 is CASSFYAGGPYEQYF. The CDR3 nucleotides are TGTGCCAGCAGTTTTTACGCGGGAGGGCCCTACGAGCAGTACTTC.